One and the same sample provided the 15 T cell receptor beta chains below, sequenced in a study of blood T cell repertoires in COVID-19. Here immunoSEQ multiplex PCR was the method, and the copy in TCRdb shows in-frame clones only, minus some. The sample holds about 300,000 clones; 85% to 90% are singletons and the top ten take about 10%. Sequencing was performed on PBMCs or T cells enriched from blood (not recorded which). Receptor source: a woman under 30 who had recovered from COVID-19.

The J gene is TRBJ1-2, the V gene TRBV19, with 7 bases that match TRBD1. After removal of 2 bases from V and 3 bases from J, the junction contained 9 bases not matched to a gene. Germline values: CDR1 LNHDA, CDR2 SQIVND (reference sequence). The CDR3 has 16 residues. The CDR3 reads CASSIRAQGLDYGYTF. The CDR3 nucleotides are TGTGCCAGTAGTATACGGGCACAGGGGCTTGACTATGGCTACACCTTC.

The chain has TRBV19 and TRBJ1-2; D not certain. Germline CDR1 LNHDA, CDR2 SQIVND (reference sequence). The CDR3 has 12 amino acids. Between the trimmed V and J ends, which lost 5 bases and 4 bases, there was a span of 8 bases. The CDR3, as DNA: TGTGCCAGTAGTCGAACGGGCTATGGCTACACCTTC. It specifies CASSRTGYGYTF.

The chain employs TRBV2 and TRBJ1-1, with unresolved D. Trimming removed 8 bases at V and 3 bases at J, with 7 bases between. This CDR3 has 11 amino acids. CDR1 and CDR2 (germline): SNHLY, FYNNEI. DNA of the CDR3: TGTGCCAGCGAACGGTACACTGAAGCTTTCTTT. This codes for CASERYTEAFF.

This chain connects TRBV21-1 to TRBJ2-3; the table's TRBD1 call for D was not verified on the DNA. TRBV21-1 is annotated as a pseudogene. The CDR3 is 16 residues long. CDR3 DNA sequence: TGTGCCAGCATTCGCAGGGCAACTTCTAGCACAGATACGCAGTATTTT. Protein: CASIRRATSSTDTQYF.

The chain is built from TRBV28 and TRBJ1-1; the D is unclear. With 8 bases removed from V and 6 bases from J, the gap between germline ends came to 10 bases. Germline V gene lookup returns CDR1 MDHEN and CDR2 SYDVKM. This CDR3 comprises 11 residues. CDR3 DNA: TGTGCCAGCCGTGGAGTGGCTGAAGCTTTCTTT. It encodes CASRGVAEAFF.

The chain recombines TRBV6-5 with TRBJ1-1; D is possibly TRBD1 (5 bases). This CDR3 comprises 14 residues. Trimming removed 9 bases at V and 8 bases at J, with 22 bases between. Germline V gene lookup returns CDR1 MNHEY and CDR2 SVGAGI. The CDR3 sequence is CASRGIGEVGEAFF. CDR3 sequence (DNA): TGTGCCAGTCGGGGGATTGGGGAAGTTGGGGAAGCTTTCTTT.

V usage is TRBV28 and J usage is TRBJ1-1; unclear D gene. CDR1 and CDR2 (germline): MDHEN, SYDVKM. V lost 5 bases to trimming and J lost 6 bases, with 13 bases between them. This CDR3 comprises 13 residues. CDR3 coding DNA: TGTGCCAGCAGTCTTACAGCCGTCCCTGAAGCTTTCTTT. This gives the protein CASSLTAVPEAFF.

Regarding this clone: Germline and junction disagree at one end, which may indicate a read error. The rearrangement links TRBV5-1 to TRBJ1-1; D not certain. The germline V gene encodes CDR1 SGHRS and CDR2 YFSETQ. The CDR3 spans 15 residues. The CDR3 loop reads CASRLAGLPNTEAFF. The CDR3 DNA sequence: TGCGCCAGCCGCTTAGCTGGGCTACCGAACACTGAAGCTTTCTTT.

J is TRBJ2-7 and V is TRBV30; D not certain. The germline V gene encodes CDR1 GTSNPN and CDR2 SVGIG (reference sequence). Trimming left V 2 bases short and J 4 bases short, with 6 bases between. CDR3 length: 11 amino acids. CDR3 region: CAWSTGYEQYF. The CDR3 nucleotides read TGTGCCTGGAGTACGGGTTACGAGCAGTACTTC.

As concerns this clone: The junction departs from germline at one end; a sequencing error may be responsible. V is TRBV3-1 (or the pseudogene TRBV3-2) and J is TRBJ1-2; D may be TRBD1 (5 bases). CDR3 length: 12 amino acids. Per germline, CDR1 LGHDT and CDR2 YNNKEL (reference sequence). The CDR3 loop reads CASSQGGGTIDF. The CDR3, as DNA: TGTGCCAGCAGCCAAGGGGGAGGGACCATAGACTTC.

This chain joins TRBV7-8 and TRBJ1-1; 7 nucleotides match TRBD1. Germline-derived CDR1 and CDR2 are SGHVS and FQNEAQ. Unmatched junction bases numbered 12, after V lost 6 bases and J lost 2 bases. CDR3 size: 16 residues. The DNA for the CDR3 is TGTGCCAGCAGTTTTCACAGGGGTGGGGCAAACACTGAAGCTTTCTTT. It is translated as CASSFHRGGANTEAFF. The entire variable domain, with the rest obtained from reference TRBV7-8 and TRBJ1-1, is as follows: GAGVSQSPRYKVAKRGQDVALRCDPISGHVSLFWYQQALGQGPEFLTYFQNEAQLDKSGLPSDRFFAERPEGSVSTLKIQRTQQEDSAVYLCASSFHRGGANTEAFFGQGTRLTVV.

This chain uses TRBV4-2 with TRBJ2-2; a possible D gene is TRBD2 (6 bases). Trimming pared 1 base from V and 4 bases from J, leaving 19 bases between. The germline V gene has CDR1 LGHNA and CDR2 YNFKEQ. There are 18 residues in the CDR3. The CDR3: CASSQGSEREAVTGELFF. The CDR3 nucleotides read TGTGCCAGCAGCCAAGGCTCAGAGAGGGAGGCCGTCACCGGGGAGCTGTTTTTT.

The rearrangement links TRBV3-1 (or the pseudogene TRBV3-2) to TRBJ2-2, with TRBD2 matching over 7 bases. V was clipped by 1 base and J by 2 bases; unmatched bases: 10. CDR3 length: 18 residues. Germline CDR1 is LGHDT and CDR2 is YNNKEL (reference sequence). The CDR3 DNA reads as TGTGCCAGCAGCCAAGGTCGCCCGGGACTAATTAACACCGGGGAGCTGTTTTTT. It yields the protein CASSQGRPGLINTGELFF.

On this clone itself: This same CDR3 is encoded by further DNA sequences in the sample. The chain links TRBV29-1 to TRBJ1-4; 7 positions match TRBD1. The CDR3 totals 14 residues. The V gene's germline CDR1 is SQVTM and CDR2 ANQGSEA. V trimming: 4 bases; J trimming: 0 bases; junction bases outside the gene matches: 2. The CDR3 bases are TGCAGCGTTGGCCAGGGGGCAACTAATGAAAAACTGTTTTTT. Translated: CSVGQGATNEKLFF. The whole variable domain, remainder taken from reference TRBV29-1 and TRBJ1-4, is SAVISQKPSRDICQRGTSLTIQCQVDSQVTMMFWYRQQPGQSLTLIATANQGSEATYESGFVIDKFPISRPNLTFSTLTVSNMSPEDSSIYLCSVGQGATNEKLFFGSGTQLSVL.

The CDR3 DNA follows: TGTGCCAGCAGAACCGGGACAGGGTTGTTCGATGAGCAGTTCTTC. It is translated as CASRTGTGLFDEQFF. The chain has TRBV6-6 and TRBJ2-1, with TRBD1 identical over 9 bases. Germline trimming cut 6 bases from V and 8 bases from J; bases unmatched to any gene: 11. CDR3 length equals 15 residues. Germline V gives CDR1 MNHNY, CDR2 SVGAGI (reference sequence).